The TCR beta chain under discussion was sequenced for a study of CD8+CD57+ T cells in acquired aplastic anemia. The use of genomic DNA as template underpinned the TCR beta VDJ and CDR3 profiling. One entry per CDR3 protein, called by TCRdb with MiXCR from the reads. The sample records 200,000 to 250,000 distinct CDR3 sequences, 65% being singletons. V was pared by 2 bases and J by 4 bases, with 9 bases between. The germline CDR1 and CDR2 sequences are SGHTA and FQGNSA. This CDR3 is built from 14 residues. Whoever was chosen for sequencing had shown CD8+CD57+ cell expansion by flow cytometry. Severe acquired aplastic anemia was diagnosed in all patients.

The sequence was collected from a human donor with aplastic anemia. The source material was sorted CD4+, CD8+, or CD8+CD57+ T cells (not recorded which) from PBMCs. The chain recombines TRBV7-2 with TRBJ1-3, with D hard to call. The CDR3 reads CASSLLWAGNTIYF. The CDR3, as DNA: TGTGCCAGCAGCTTATTGTGGGCGGGAAACACCATATATTTT.